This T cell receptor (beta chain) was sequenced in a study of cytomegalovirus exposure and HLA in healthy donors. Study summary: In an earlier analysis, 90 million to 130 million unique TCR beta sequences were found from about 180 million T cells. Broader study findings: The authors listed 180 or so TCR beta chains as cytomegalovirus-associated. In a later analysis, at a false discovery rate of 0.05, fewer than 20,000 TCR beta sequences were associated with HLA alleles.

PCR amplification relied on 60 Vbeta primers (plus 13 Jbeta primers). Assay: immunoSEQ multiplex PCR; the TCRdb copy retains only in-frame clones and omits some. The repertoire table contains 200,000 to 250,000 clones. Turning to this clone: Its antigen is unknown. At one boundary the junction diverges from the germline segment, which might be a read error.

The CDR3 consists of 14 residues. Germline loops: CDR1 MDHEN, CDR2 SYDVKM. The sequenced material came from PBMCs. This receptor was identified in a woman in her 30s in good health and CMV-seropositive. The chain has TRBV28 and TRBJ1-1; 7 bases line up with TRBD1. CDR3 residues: CASSSQTTTGTPRF. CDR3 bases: TGTGCCAGCAGTTCCCAAACCACGACAGGGACCCCTCGATTT. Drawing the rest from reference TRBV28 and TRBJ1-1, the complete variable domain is DVKVTQSSRYLVKRTGEKVFLECVQDMDHENMFWYRQDPGLGLRLIYFSYDVKMKEKGDIPEGYSVSREKKERFSLILESASTNQTSMYLCASSSQTTTGTPRFGQGTRLTVV.